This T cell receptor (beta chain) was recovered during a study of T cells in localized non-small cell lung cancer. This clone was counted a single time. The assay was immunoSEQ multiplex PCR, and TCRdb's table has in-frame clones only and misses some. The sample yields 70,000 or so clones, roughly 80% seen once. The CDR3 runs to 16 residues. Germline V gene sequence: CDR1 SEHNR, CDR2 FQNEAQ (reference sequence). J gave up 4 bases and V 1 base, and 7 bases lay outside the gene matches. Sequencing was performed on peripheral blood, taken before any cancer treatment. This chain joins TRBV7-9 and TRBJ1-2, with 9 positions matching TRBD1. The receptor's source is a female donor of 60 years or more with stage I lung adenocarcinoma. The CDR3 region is CASSLEGGQGTYGYTF. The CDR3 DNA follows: TGTGCCAGCAGCTTAGAGGGGGGACAGGGAACCTATGGCTACACCTTC.